This TCR beta chain was profiled in a study of blood T cells in healthy people across ages. Background on the study: Capture by template switching was about one barcoded beta molecule per two T cells.

Study-level points and caveats: Roughly linearly, TCR beta diversity per million T cells fell as age increased.

With V trimmed by 4 bases and J by 2 bases, 4 bases remained unmatched. CDR3 length: 15 amino acids. The V gene's germline CDR1 is MNHNY and CDR2 SVGAGI (reference sequence). At least 6 million PBMCs were isolated per sample. As regards this clonotype: No antigen is known for it.

PCR was performed a second time for about 7 to 12 cycles using a sample-barcoded 5' primer and a J-beta primer mix. Researchers report that each sample yielded at least 2.5 million CDR3-containing paired-end reads. TCRdb re-called the 5' RACE reads with MiXCR, one entry per CDR3 protein. Of around 1.5 million distinct CDR3 sequences listed, roughly 30% were seen once; the top ten hold about 11%. The rearrangement uses TRBV6-6 and TRBJ2-4; 8 bases match TRBD1. Sequenced material: blood. The receptor was derived from a woman aged 25 to 39 in good health. CDR3 sequence reads: CASSSDRGSKNIQYF. The CDR3 DNA sequence: TGTGCCAGCAGTTCCGACAGGGGTTCCAAAAACATTCAGTACTTC.